The rows below give T cell receptor beta chains drawn from one sample of a study of blood T cell repertoires in COVID-19. Measured with immunoSEQ multiplex PCR; TCRdb has only the in-frame clones, and not every one. The sample shows over 200,000 clones, 86% of them seen only once. The sequencing input was peripheral blood. Receptors were obtained from a man aged 35 to 55 who had recovered from COVID-19. CDR3s include the opening cysteine and the closing phenylalanine or tryptophan. The D gene is left open where the match is weak.

v_gene	j_gene	d_gene	CDR3aa
TRBV6-5	TRBJ2-3	NA	CASSYSGISVDTQYF
TRBV23-1	TRBJ1-6	NA	CASTHEVVSRGDLFTYNSPLHF
TRBV18	TRBJ2-4	TRBD2	CASSLPGLANIQYF
TRBV7-9	TRBJ2-1	TRBD1	CASLGDREPGNEQFF
TRBV19	TRBJ2-7	TRBD2	CASRRDGTSGYEQYF
TRBV13	TRBJ2-3	TRBD2	CASSSTSGAWSVTDTQYF
TRBV5-1	TRBJ2-1	TRBD1	CASSPQTGEYSYNEQFF
TRBV6-6	TRBJ2-7	TRBD2	CASSFSGLAAEQYF
TRBV24-1	TRBJ2-1	TRBD1	CATSDPRDRSPYNEQFF
TRBV27	TRBJ2-1	TRBD2	CASSSRTSGSLMVYWFF
TRBV5-1	TRBJ2-4	TRBD2	CASKPGLAGLAKNIQYF
TRBV6-5	TRBJ2-5	TRBD1	CASSLVRTGRRETQYF
TRBV6-2/TRBV6-3	TRBJ2-7	TRBD2	CASSYRRTSNYEQYF
TRBV6-2/TRBV6-3	TRBJ2-3	NA	CASSYSGEWSTDTQYF
TRBV15	TRBJ2-2	TRBD1	CAIEYPGQGANTGELFF
TRBV27	TRBJ2-7	NA	CASSRRGGEQYF
TRBV19	TRBJ1-5	TRBD1	CASNRGHNQPQHF
TRBV5-1	TRBJ2-7	NA	CASSLGPVGGSYEQYF
TRBV6-6	TRBJ2-1	TRBD1	CASRRSGTGENEQFF
TRBV5-6	TRBJ2-7	TRBD2	CASSLIAGGPSYEQYF
TRBV5-6	TRBJ1-4	NA	CASSPPRGAPTNEKLFF
TRBV6-4	TRBJ2-7	NA	CASSDRQVPYEQYF
TRBV18	TRBJ2-3	TRBD2	CASSRTSGGRTDTQYF
TRBV6-5	TRBJ1-2	NA	CASRETANYGYTF
TRBV6-2/TRBV6-3	TRBJ2-1	NA	CASSYSGPFYNEQFF
TRBV7-9	TRBJ2-7	NA	CASSLPGFDEQYF
TRBV7-2	TRBJ2-3	NA	CASSYLASPGVDTQYF
TRBV5-8	TRBJ2-2	NA	CASSWRPGELFF
TRBV9	TRBJ2-3	NA	CASSVGDTRGPDTQYF
TRBV30	TRBJ1-1	NA	CAWSPLAEAFF
TRBV19	TRBJ2-7	TRBD1	CASSTGTGPYEQYF
TRBV7-9	TRBJ2-3	TRBD1	CASSLAGQGLGF
TRBV19	TRBJ2-3	TRBD2	CASSIGAGVTDTQYF